Listed below are T cell receptor beta chains from one sample, sequenced in a study of control samples from healthy donors and cancer patients. Assay used: immunoSEQ multiplex PCR; TCRdb lists only in-frame clones, some missing. The data contain roughly 130,000 clones, roughly nine tenths of them seen just once; the ten biggest clones take up approximately 9.4%. Sequencing was performed on blood. All receptors derive from a woman aged 25 to 39 in good health. CDR3s include the opening cysteine and the closing phenylalanine or tryptophan. The order of the fields is CDR3 protein, CDR3 DNA, clone size, J gene, D gene, V gene. The D gene is left open where the match is weak. Clone size is not always given. Where it is, it says once, few, many or a class for expanded clones.

cdr3_aa: CASSQGGGSEKLFF
cdr3_nt: TGTGCCAGCAGCCAAGGGGGGGGAAGTGAAAAACTGTTTTTT
clone_size: NA
j_call: TRBJ1-4
d_call: NA
v_call: TRBV3-1/TRBV3-2

cdr3_aa: CATRGGGVGLSTDTQYF
cdr3_nt: TGTGCCACCCGGGGAGGGGGAGTTGGGCTCAGCACAGATACGCAGTATTTT
clone_size: NA
j_call: TRBJ2-3
d_call: NA
v_call: TRBV27

cdr3_aa: CAWSVGASGYGYGYTF
cdr3_nt: TGTGCCTGGAGTGTTGGGGCATCGGGCTATGGCTATGGCTACACCTTC
clone_size: NA
j_call: TRBJ1-2
d_call: NA
v_call: TRBV30

cdr3_aa: CASSSTSGRTGELFF
cdr3_nt: TGTGCCAGCAGCTCTACTAGCGGTCGAACCGGGGAGCTGTTTTTT
clone_size: NA
j_call: TRBJ2-2
d_call: TRBD2
v_call: TRBV7-9

cdr3_aa: CASSIVGVDQPQHF
cdr3_nt: TGTGCCAGTAGTATAGTGGGGGTGGATCAGCCCCAGCATTTT
clone_size: NA
j_call: TRBJ1-5
d_call: NA
v_call: TRBV19

cdr3_aa: CASSYQGTDSPLHF
cdr3_nt: TGTGCCAGCAGTTATCAGGGAACGGATTCACCCCTCCACTTT
clone_size: NA
j_call: TRBJ1-6
d_call: NA
v_call: TRBV6-5

cdr3_aa: CATSDVKRGYTF
cdr3_nt: TGTGCCACCAGTGATGTTAAGCGTGGCTACACCTTC
clone_size: NA
j_call: TRBJ1-2
d_call: NA
v_call: TRBV24-1

cdr3_aa: CASSYPDRVQPQHF
cdr3_nt: TGTGCCAGCAGTTACCCAGACAGGGTTCAGCCCCAGCATTTT
clone_size: once
j_call: TRBJ1-5
d_call: TRBD1
v_call: TRBV6-2/TRBV6-3

cdr3_aa: CASSAPGQVLYEQYF
cdr3_nt: TGTGCCAGTAGTGCCCCGGGCCAGGTTCTCTACGAGCAGTACTTC
clone_size: NA
j_call: TRBJ2-7
d_call: NA
v_call: TRBV19

cdr3_aa: CSVEQYYGYTF
cdr3_nt: TGCAGCGTTGAACAGTACTATGGCTACACCTTC
clone_size: NA
j_call: TRBJ1-2
d_call: NA
v_call: TRBV29-1

cdr3_aa: CASSRSGTGTSYEQYF
cdr3_nt: TGTGCCAGCAGCCGTTCCGGGACAGGGACCTCCTACGAGCAGTACTTC
clone_size: NA
j_call: TRBJ2-7
d_call: TRBD1
v_call: TRBV11-2

cdr3_aa: CASSIQSGGPYEQYF
cdr3_nt: TGTGCCAGTAGTATTCAGAGCGGGGGACCCTACGAGCAGTACTTC
clone_size: NA
j_call: TRBJ2-7
d_call: TRBD2
v_call: TRBV19

cdr3_aa: CASSVDVGTPLHF
cdr3_nt: TGTGCCAGCAGCGTAGATGTCGGGACACCCCTCCACTTT
clone_size: NA
j_call: TRBJ1-6
d_call: NA
v_call: TRBV9

cdr3_aa: CASSQGSGANVLTF
cdr3_nt: TGTGCCAGCAGCCAAGGCTCTGGGGCCAACGTCCTGACTTTC
clone_size: NA
j_call: TRBJ2-6
d_call: NA
v_call: TRBV3-1/TRBV3-2

cdr3_aa: CASSLGLAANEQFF
cdr3_nt: TGCGCCAGCAGCTTGGGTTTAGCCGCTAATGAGCAGTTCTTC
clone_size: NA
j_call: TRBJ2-1
d_call: NA
v_call: TRBV5-1

cdr3_aa: CASSQGFPGLAGVYEQYF
cdr3_nt: TGTGCCAGCAGCCAAGGGTTTCCGGGACTAGCGGGAGTCTACGAGCAGTACTTC
clone_size: NA
j_call: TRBJ2-7
d_call: TRBD2
v_call: TRBV3-1/TRBV3-2

cdr3_aa: CASRDRVNTEAFF
cdr3_nt: TGCGCCAGCAGGGACAGGGTAAACACTGAAGCTTTCTTT
clone_size: NA
j_call: TRBJ1-1
d_call: TRBD1
v_call: TRBV5-1

cdr3_aa: CASSLVAGQGNSPLHF
cdr3_nt: TGTGCCAGCAGCTTAGTGGCGGGACAGGGTAATTCACCCCTCCACTTT
clone_size: NA
j_call: TRBJ1-6
d_call: TRBD1
v_call: TRBV7-2

cdr3_aa: CASSLLTSGSNEQFF
cdr3_nt: TGTGCCAGCAGCTTACTGACTAGCGGCAGCAATGAGCAGTTCTTC
clone_size: once
j_call: TRBJ2-1
d_call: TRBD2
v_call: TRBV7-3

cdr3_aa: CASSLFSGSSYNEQFF
cdr3_nt: TGTGCCAGCAGCTTGTTCAGCGGAAGCTCCTACAATGAGCAGTTCTTC
clone_size: NA
j_call: TRBJ2-1
d_call: NA
v_call: TRBV5-6

cdr3_aa: CASSFLEVGNEKLFF
cdr3_nt: TGTGCCAGCAGCTTCCTGGAGGTCGGTAATGAAAAACTGTTTTTT
clone_size: NA
j_call: TRBJ1-4
d_call: NA
v_call: TRBV7-9

cdr3_aa: CASSQSGNTEAFF
cdr3_nt: TGTGCCAGCAGCCAATCTGGGAACACTGAAGCTTTCTTT
clone_size: NA
j_call: TRBJ1-1
d_call: NA
v_call: TRBV14

cdr3_aa: CASSPIDSHSYNEQFF
cdr3_nt: TGTGCCAGCAGCCCGATTGACAGCCACTCCTACAATGAGCAGTTCTTC
clone_size: NA
j_call: TRBJ2-1
d_call: NA
v_call: TRBV7-9

cdr3_aa: CASSIADRGRTEAFF
cdr3_nt: TGTGCCAGCAGTATAGCGGACAGGGGACGCACTGAAGCTTTCTTT
clone_size: NA
j_call: TRBJ1-1
d_call: TRBD1
v_call: TRBV28

cdr3_aa: CASSYPTGEMNTEAFF
cdr3_nt: TGTGCCAGCAGTTACCCCACGGGGGAAATGAACACTGAAGCTTTCTTT
clone_size: NA
j_call: TRBJ1-1
d_call: NA
v_call: TRBV6-2/TRBV6-3

cdr3_aa: CASSRYLGASQPQHF
cdr3_nt: TGTGCCAGCAGCCGATATCTCGGGGCGAGTCAGCCCCAGCATTTT
clone_size: NA
j_call: TRBJ1-5
d_call: NA
v_call: TRBV5-6

cdr3_aa: CAIRAGTSRGDTQYF
cdr3_nt: TGTGCCATCAGGGCCGGGACTAGCAGAGGAGATACGCAGTATTTT
clone_size: NA
j_call: TRBJ2-3
d_call: TRBD2
v_call: TRBV10-3

cdr3_aa: CAWSVEGEKLFF
cdr3_nt: TGTGCCTGGAGTGTCGAGGGTGAAAAACTGTTTTTT
clone_size: NA
j_call: TRBJ1-4
d_call: NA
v_call: TRBV30

cdr3_aa: CASSHPPLATGETQYF
cdr3_nt: TGTGCCAGCAGCCATCCCCCTCTAGCTACAGGAGAGACCCAGTACTTC
clone_size: NA
j_call: TRBJ2-5
d_call: NA
v_call: TRBV6-6

cdr3_aa: CASSLGTGGFNEQYF
cdr3_nt: TGTGCCAGCAGCTTGGGGACAGGGGGCTTTAACGAGCAGTACTTC
clone_size: NA
j_call: TRBJ2-7
d_call: TRBD1
v_call: TRBV5-6

cdr3_aa: CASSQTTTGELFF
cdr3_nt: TGTGCCAGCAGCCAAACCACTACCGGGGAGCTGTTTTTT
clone_size: NA
j_call: TRBJ2-2
d_call: NA
v_call: TRBV9

cdr3_aa: CASRAYEQYF
cdr3_nt: TGTGCCAGCAGAGCCTACGAGCAGTACTTC
clone_size: NA
j_call: TRBJ2-7
d_call: NA
v_call: TRBV2

cdr3_aa: CASSARVAGTSGRVAEQYF
cdr3_nt: TGTGCCAGCAGCGCACGAGTTGCCGGGACTAGCGGCAGAGTAGCCGAGCAGTACTTC
clone_size: NA
j_call: TRBJ2-7
d_call: TRBD2
v_call: TRBV11-2

cdr3_aa: CASTPHRAGADTEAFF
cdr3_nt: TGTGCCAGCACCCCCCACAGGGCAGGGGCGGACACTGAAGCTTTCTTT
clone_size: NA
j_call: TRBJ1-1
d_call: NA
v_call: TRBV27

cdr3_aa: CASSPNRQDHGYTF
cdr3_nt: TGTGCCAGCTCACCTAACCGGCAGGACCATGGCTACACCTTC
clone_size: NA
j_call: TRBJ1-2
d_call: NA
v_call: TRBV18

cdr3_aa: CSVEGAGGPNEQFF
cdr3_nt: TGCAGCGTTGAAGGGGCGGGCGGTCCGAATGAGCAGTTCTTC
clone_size: NA
j_call: TRBJ2-1
d_call: NA
v_call: TRBV29-1

cdr3_aa: CASTPSGGLRTTGELFF
cdr3_nt: TGTGCCAGCACCCCTTCCGGGGGCCTTAGAACCACCGGGGAGCTGTTTTTT
clone_size: NA
j_call: TRBJ2-2
d_call: NA
v_call: TRBV7-3

cdr3_aa: CASSLSGRDTEAFF
cdr3_nt: TGTGCCAGCAGCTTATCTGGGAGGGACACTGAAGCTTTCTTT
clone_size: once
j_call: TRBJ1-1
d_call: NA
v_call: TRBV5-6

cdr3_aa: CASPLEERENTGELFF
cdr3_nt: TGTGCCTCCCCTCTAGAGGAGCGGGAGAACACCGGGGAGCTGTTTTTT
clone_size: NA
j_call: TRBJ2-2
d_call: TRBD2
v_call: TRBV30

cdr3_aa: CASSVLGDNQPQHF
cdr3_nt: TGTGCCAGCAGCGTATTGGGGGACAATCAGCCCCAGCATTTT
clone_size: NA
j_call: TRBJ1-5
d_call: NA
v_call: TRBV9

cdr3_aa: CASSEDTGELFF
cdr3_nt: TGTGCCAGCAGTGAGGACACCGGGGAGCTGTTTTTT
clone_size: NA
j_call: TRBJ2-2
d_call: NA
v_call: TRBV2

cdr3_aa: CASSYSPHEQYF
cdr3_nt: TGTGCCAGCAGTTACTCTCCCCACGAGCAGTACTTC
clone_size: NA
j_call: TRBJ2-7
d_call: NA
v_call: TRBV6-2/TRBV6-3

cdr3_aa: CASSGTGRNEQFF
cdr3_nt: TGTGCCAGCAGCGGGACAGGGAGGAATGAGCAGTTCTTC
clone_size: NA
j_call: TRBJ2-1
d_call: TRBD1
v_call: TRBV6-5

cdr3_aa: CASSAGTGTNTQYF
cdr3_nt: TGTGCCAGCAGCGCCGGGACAGGGACAAATACGCAGTATTTT
clone_size: NA
j_call: TRBJ2-3
d_call: TRBD1
v_call: TRBV9

cdr3_aa: CATSPGGARGLSYGYTF
cdr3_nt: TGTGCCACCAGCCCGGGTGGGGCCAGGGGGCTTTCCTATGGCTACACCTTC
clone_size: few
j_call: TRBJ1-2
d_call: TRBD1
v_call: TRBV15